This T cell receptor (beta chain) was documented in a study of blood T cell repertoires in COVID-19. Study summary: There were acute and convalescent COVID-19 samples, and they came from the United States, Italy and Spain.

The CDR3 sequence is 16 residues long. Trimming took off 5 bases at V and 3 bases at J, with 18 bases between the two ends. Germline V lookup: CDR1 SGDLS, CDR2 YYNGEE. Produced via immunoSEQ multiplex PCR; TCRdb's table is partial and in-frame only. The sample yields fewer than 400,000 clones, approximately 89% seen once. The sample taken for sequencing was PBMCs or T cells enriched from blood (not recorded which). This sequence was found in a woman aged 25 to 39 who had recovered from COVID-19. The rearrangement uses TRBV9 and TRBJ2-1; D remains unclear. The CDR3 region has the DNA TGTGCCAGCAGACCTCTAGGCCCCCTTAGCTACAATGAGCAGTTCTTC. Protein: CASRPLGPLSYNEQFF.